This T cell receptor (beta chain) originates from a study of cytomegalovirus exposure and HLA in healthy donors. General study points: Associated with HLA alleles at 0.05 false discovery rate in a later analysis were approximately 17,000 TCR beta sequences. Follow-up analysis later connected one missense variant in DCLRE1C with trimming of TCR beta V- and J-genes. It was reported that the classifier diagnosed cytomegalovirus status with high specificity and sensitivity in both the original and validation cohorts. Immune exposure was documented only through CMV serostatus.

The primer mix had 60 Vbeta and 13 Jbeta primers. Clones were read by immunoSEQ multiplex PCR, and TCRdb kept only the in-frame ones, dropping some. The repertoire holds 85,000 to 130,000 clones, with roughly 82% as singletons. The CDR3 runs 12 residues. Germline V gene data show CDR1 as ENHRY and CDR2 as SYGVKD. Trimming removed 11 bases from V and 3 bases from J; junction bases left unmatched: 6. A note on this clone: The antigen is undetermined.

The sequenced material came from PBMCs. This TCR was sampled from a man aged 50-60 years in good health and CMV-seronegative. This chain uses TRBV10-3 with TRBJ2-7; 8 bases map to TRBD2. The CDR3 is CAVSAGGYEQYV. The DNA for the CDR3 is TGTGCCGTTTCGGCGGGGGGCTACGAGCAGTACGTC.